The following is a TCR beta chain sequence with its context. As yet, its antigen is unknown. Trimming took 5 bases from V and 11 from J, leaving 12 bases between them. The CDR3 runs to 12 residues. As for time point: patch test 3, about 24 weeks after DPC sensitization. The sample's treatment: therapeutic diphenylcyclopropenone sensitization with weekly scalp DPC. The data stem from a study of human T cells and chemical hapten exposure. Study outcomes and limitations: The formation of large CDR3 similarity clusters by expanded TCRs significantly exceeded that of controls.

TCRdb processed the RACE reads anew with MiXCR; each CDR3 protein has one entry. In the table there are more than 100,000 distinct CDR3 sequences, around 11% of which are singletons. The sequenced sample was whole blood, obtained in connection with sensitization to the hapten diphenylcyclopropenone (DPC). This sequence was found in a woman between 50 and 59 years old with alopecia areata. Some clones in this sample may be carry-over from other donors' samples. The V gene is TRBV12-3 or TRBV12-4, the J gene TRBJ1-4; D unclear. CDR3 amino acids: CASSPSDGKLFF. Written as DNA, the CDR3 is TGTGCCAGCAGTCCGTCAGATGGGAAACTGTTTTTT.